The next 13 T cell receptor beta chains were all read from a single sample in a study. TRBV12-4/TRBJ1-2 clonotypes were amplified with adaptor-ligated barcode primers. TCRdb reprocessed the multiplex PCR reads via MiXCR and lists one record per CDR3 protein. The sample lists some 1,200 distinct CDR3 sequences, roughly 23% occurring once. The specimen was naive CD4+ T cells sorted from blood. Documented subset: naive CD4+ T cells, CD4+CD45RA+CD25-. Receptor source: a female donor with breast cancer.

In its sample, this clonotype ranks as medium-sized. The gene calls are TRBV12-3 or TRBV12-4 and TRBJ1-2, with no clear D. V was cut by 0 bases and J by 6 bases, with 5 bases left in between. The CDR3 covers 12 residues. CDR3 amino acids: CASSLAGDGYTF. The CDR3 coding sequence is TGTGCCAGCAGTTTAGCGGGAGATGGCTACACCTTC.

This clonotype is judged medium-sized. The J gene is TRBJ1-2, the V gene TRBV12-3 or TRBV12-4; 9 nucleotides align to TRBD1. The CDR3 has 15 residues. After removal of 1 base from V and 4 bases from J, the junction contained 4 bases not matched to a gene. In DNA form, the CDR3 reads TGTGCCAGCAGTTTAGGGAGGACAGGGGCCTATGGCTACACCTTC. Its translation is CASSLGRTGAYGYTF.

By share, this clonotype ranks as large (0.1 to 1%). The chain recombines TRBV12-3 or TRBV12-4 with TRBJ1-2; 8 nucleotides agree with TRBD1. Trimming took 5 bases from V and 4 from J; bases not matched to a gene: 3. The CDR3 covers 13 residues. The CDR3 region is CASSGQGLYGYTF. The CDR3 DNA sequence: TGTGCCAGCAGTGGACAGGGACTCTATGGCTACACCTTC.

In its sample, this clonotype is large. J is TRBJ1-2 and V is TRBV12-3 or TRBV12-4; no clear D gene. The CDR3 has 12 residues. V lost 6 bases, J lost 4 bases, and 9 bases lay in between. The CDR3 region is CASSRGVYGYTF. CDR3 nucleotides: TGTGCCAGCAGCCGAGGAGTCTATGGCTACACCTTC.

The CDR3 spells CASSHLGQVDGYTF. In DNA form, the CDR3 reads TGTGCCAGCAGTCACCTGGGACAGGTGGATGGCTACACCTTC. V usage is TRBV12-3 or TRBV12-4 and J usage is TRBJ1-2; 8 positions agree with TRBD1. The V gene end was trimmed by 5 bases and the J gene end by 6 bases; junction bases not matched to a gene: 8. This CDR3 is 14 amino acids long.

This clonotype is labeled as medium-sized. The gene calls are TRBV12-3 or TRBV12-4 and TRBJ1-2, with 7 bases lining up with TRBD1. Trimming took 4 bases from V and 4 from J; bases not matched to a gene: 6. The CDR3 consists of 14 residues. CDR3 sequence reads: CASSSIGTVYGYTF. Written as DNA, the CDR3 is TGTGCCAGCAGTTCCATCGGGACAGTCTATGGCTACACCTTC.

By proportion, this clonotype is medium-sized. The chain recombines TRBV12-3 or TRBV12-4 with TRBJ1-2; D call uncertain. V lost 8 bases and J 7 bases, leaving 26 bases between the germline ends. The CDR3 has 16 amino acids. The CDR3 nucleotides are TGTGCCAGCTATACTTTCTTAGGACTTGGAGTTGGTGGCTACACCTTC. Translation: CASYTFLGLGVGGYTF.

This clonotype is labeled large. CDR3 sequence: CASSFGRTNYGYTF. The CDR3, as DNA: TGTGCCAGCAGTTTCGGTAGGACTAACTATGGCTACACCTTC. This chain uses TRBV12-3 or TRBV12-4 with TRBJ1-2; D is undetermined. Trimming removed 3 bases at V and 0 bases at J, with 8 bases between. The CDR3 has 14 residues.

The rearrangement uses TRBV12-3 or TRBV12-4 and TRBJ1-2, with D possibly TRBD1 on 6 matching bases. Trimming stripped 5 bases from V and 6 bases from J, with 19 bases between. CDR3 length: 15 amino acids. CDR3 protein: CASSATIQGTDGYTF. As DNA, the CDR3 is TGTGCCAGCAGTGCCACCATACAGGGCACGGATGGCTACACCTTC.

Judged by abundance, this clonotype is medium-sized (0.01 to 0.1%). The chain links TRBV12-3 or TRBV12-4 to TRBJ1-2; D gene uncertain. Trimming took off 4 bases at V and 8 bases at J, with 8 bases between the two ends. The CDR3 is 11 residues long. The CDR3 loop reads CASSYGEGYTF. The CDR3 DNA is TGTGCCAGCAGTTACGGGGAGGGCTACACCTTC.

The chain employs TRBV12-3 or TRBV12-4 and TRBJ1-2, with a possible D match to TRBD1 (5 bases). CDR3 length equals 14 residues. The V end lost 2 bases, the J end lost 7 bases, and 14 bases lay between the germline ends. The CDR3 is CASSLSGLATGYTF. CDR3 coding DNA: TGTGCCAGCAGTTTATCGGGGCTGGCTACTGGCTACACCTTC.

Sample share makes this clonotype medium-sized (0.01 to 0.1%). The V call is TRBV12-3 or TRBV12-4, the J call TRBJ1-2, with D uncertain. The CDR3 has 14 residues. V shed 3 bases and J shed 4 bases, with 12 bases lying between them. The CDR3 DNA is TGTGCCAGCAGTTTCAGCCTCACCATCTATGGCTACACCTTC. This gives the protein CASSFSLTIYGYTF.

This clonotype is judged medium-sized. The chain uses TRBV12-3 or TRBV12-4 and TRBJ1-2, with D unclear. The CDR3 is 14 amino acids. With 3 bases removed from V and 4 bases from J, the gap between germline ends came to 12 bases. The CDR3 DNA reads as TGTGCCAGCAGTTTGCGACGCCCCTCCTATGGCTACACCTTC. This gives the protein CASSLRRPSYGYTF.